This T cell receptor (beta chain) originates from a study of response to subunit inactivated influenza vaccine. This clonotype was seen a handful of times. As yet, its antigen is unknown. Study-wide findings and caveats: There was a suggestion from the authors that each seasonal influenza vaccination recruits few new T cells.

From the RT-PCR reads, TCRdb called clonotypes with MiXCR, one entry per CDR3 protein. The sample lists hundreds of thousands of distinct CDR3 sequences; around 15% were seen once. Trimming cost V 6 bases and J 1 base, with 15 bases left between them. From germline, CDR1 is MNHEY and CDR2 SVGEGT. The CDR3 has 15 amino acids. This rearrangement joins TRBV6-2 or TRBV6-3 to TRBJ1-1; possible D gene TRBD1, 6 bases. The sample in question was PBMCs from blood, obtained 14 to 15 days before vaccination. The source of this sequence is a man aged 45 to 65 who received an inactivated influenza vaccine. In DNA, the CDR3 is TGTGCCAGCAGGCCGCTCCTAGGGGGGAACACTGAAGCTTTCTTT. Translation: CASRPLLGGNTEAFF.